The sequence of this TCR beta chain was determined in a study of blood T cells in healthy people across ages. Combining a sample-barcoded 5' primer with a J-beta primer mix, a second PCR ran for about 6 to 12 cycles. Each cDNA molecule was tagged by a template-switch adaptor with 12 random nucleotides. TCRdb itself ran the 5' RACE reads through MiXCR, one entry per CDR3 protein. Of under 800,000 distinct CDR3 sequences detected, roughly 44% appear once; the ten largest clones hold under 25%. V was pared by 3 bases and J by 13 bases, with 11 bases between. This CDR3 spans 11 amino acids. Looked up from germline, CDR1 is SGDLS and CDR2 is YYNGEE.

V usage is TRBV9 and J usage is TRBJ2-1, with a possible D match to TRBD2 (6 bases). Sequencing was done on a sample of blood. The origin of this receptor is a woman aged 55-75 years in good health. The CDR3 DNA reads TGTGCCAGCAGCGGCGGCGGGACCCAGTTCTTC. This gives the protein CASSGGGTQFF.